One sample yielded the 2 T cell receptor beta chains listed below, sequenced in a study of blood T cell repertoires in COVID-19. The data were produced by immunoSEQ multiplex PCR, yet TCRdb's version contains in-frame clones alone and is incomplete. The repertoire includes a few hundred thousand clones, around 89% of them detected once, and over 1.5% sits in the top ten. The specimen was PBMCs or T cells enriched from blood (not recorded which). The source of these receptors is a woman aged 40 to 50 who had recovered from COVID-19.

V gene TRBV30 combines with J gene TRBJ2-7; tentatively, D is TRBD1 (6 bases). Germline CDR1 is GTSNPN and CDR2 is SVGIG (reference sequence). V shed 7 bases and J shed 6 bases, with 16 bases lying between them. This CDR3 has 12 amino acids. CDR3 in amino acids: CAYTQWGPEQYF. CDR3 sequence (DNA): TGTGCCTACACCCAATGGGGGCCCGAGCAGTACTTC. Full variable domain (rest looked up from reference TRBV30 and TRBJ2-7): SQTIHQWPATLVQPVGSPLSLECTVEGTSNPNLYWYRQAAGRGLQLLFYSVGIGQISSEVPQNLSASRPQDRQFILSSKKLLLSDSGFYLCAYTQWGPEQYFGPGTRLTVT.

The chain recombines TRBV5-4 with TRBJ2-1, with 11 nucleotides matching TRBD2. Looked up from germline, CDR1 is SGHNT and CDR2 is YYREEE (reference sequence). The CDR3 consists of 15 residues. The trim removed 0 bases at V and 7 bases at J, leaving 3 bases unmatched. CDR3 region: CASSLGLAGWNEQFF. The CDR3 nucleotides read TGTGCCAGCAGCTTGGGACTAGCGGGATGGAATGAGCAGTTCTTC.